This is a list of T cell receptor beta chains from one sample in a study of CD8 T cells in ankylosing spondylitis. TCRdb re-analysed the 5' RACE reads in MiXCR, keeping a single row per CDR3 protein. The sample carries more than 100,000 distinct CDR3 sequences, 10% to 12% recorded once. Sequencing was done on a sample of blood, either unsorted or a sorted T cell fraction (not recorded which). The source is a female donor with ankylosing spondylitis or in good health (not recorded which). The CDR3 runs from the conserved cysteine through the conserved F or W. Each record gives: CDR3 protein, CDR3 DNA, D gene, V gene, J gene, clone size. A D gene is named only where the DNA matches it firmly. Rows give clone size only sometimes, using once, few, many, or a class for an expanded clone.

CASSLVPSGRAGDTQYF	TGCGCCAGCAGCTTGGTCCCTAGCGGGAGGGCCGGAGATACGCAGTATTTT	TRBD2	TRBV5-1	TRBJ2-3	many
CASTEDYNTDTQYF	TGTGCCAGCACTGAGGACTACAACACAGATACGCAGTATTTT	.	TRBV12-3/TRBV12-4	TRBJ2-3	many
CASSLGTGVVTQYF	TGTGCCAGCAGCTTAGGGACAGGGGTGGTGACCCAGTACTTC	TRBD1	TRBV7-2	TRBJ2-5	.
CAWNPGFEAFF	TGTGCCTGGAATCCAGGGTTTGAAGCTTTCTTT	.	TRBV30	TRBJ1-1	many
CASSSTRTGTFGAFF	TGTGCCAGCAGTTCAACTAGGACAGGCACCTTCGGGGCTTTCTTT	TRBD1	TRBV6-5	TRBJ1-1	many
CSAGGDRGTEAFF	TGCAGTGCTGGGGGGGACAGGGGTACTGAAGCTTTCTTT	TRBD1	TRBV20-1	TRBJ1-1	many
CSVENMQLKAFF	TGCAGCGTTGAAAACATGCAACTCAAAGCTTTCTTT	.	TRBV29-1	TRBJ1-1	many
CSAPPPGGYGYTF	TGCAGTGCCCCTCCACCAGGGGGGTATGGCTACACCTTC	TRBD1	TRBV20-1	TRBJ1-2	many
CASSPGPPGNTIYF	TGTGCCAGCAGCCCCGGCCCTCCAGGCAACACCATATATTTT	.	TRBV12-3/TRBV12-4	TRBJ1-3	many
CASSQRGGMITDTQYF	TGTGCCAGCAGCCAAAGAGGTGGGATGATCACAGATACGCAGTATTTT	.	TRBV3-1	TRBJ2-3	.
CASSYSKVRESYNEQFF	TGTGCCAGCAGTTACTCGAAGGTTCGGGAGTCCTACAATGAGCAGTTCTTC	.	TRBV6-2/TRBV6-3	TRBJ2-1	many
CSVAGGFNEQFF	TGCAGCGTGGCCGGGGGTTTCAATGAGCAGTTCTTC	.	TRBV29-1	TRBJ2-1	many
CASSLSGFAEQFF	TGCGCCAGCAGCTTGAGTGGTTTTGCTGAGCAGTTCTTC	.	TRBV5-1	TRBJ2-1	many
CSARDSGEGVETQYF	TGCAGTGCTAGAGATTCGGGGGAGGGGGTGGAGACCCAGTACTTC	.	TRBV20-1	TRBJ2-5	many
CASSRGTVARGTEAFF	TGTGCCAGCAGTCGGGGGACAGTGGCAAGGGGCACTGAAGCTTTCTTT	TRBD1	TRBV27	TRBJ1-1	many
CASSPQQADEKLFF	TGTGCCAGCTCACCCCAACAGGCGGATGAAAAACTGTTTTTT	.	TRBV18	TRBJ1-4	many
CAGHRDSGNTIYF	TGTGCCGGCCACAGGGACTCTGGAAACACCATATATTTT	.	TRBV2	TRBJ1-3	many
CASSLRRGARAADTQYF	TGTGCCAGCAGTTTAAGACGGGGTGCAAGGGCGGCAGATACGCAGTATTTT	.	TRBV27	TRBJ2-3	few
CASSLGDLNNEQFF	TGCGCCAGCAGCTTGGGAGACCTAAACAATGAGCAGTTCTTC	.	TRBV5-1	TRBJ2-1	many
CAWSVGTGTEQYF	TGTGCCTGGAGTGTCGGGACAGGGACCGAGCAGTACTTC	TRBD1	TRBV30	TRBJ2-7	many
CASSPGQGDGYTF	TGTGCCAGCTCACCTGGACAGGGTGATGGCTACACCTTC	TRBD1	TRBV18	TRBJ1-2	.
CASSHTRQASSYNEQFF	TGCGCCAGCAGCCATACGAGACAGGCGAGCTCCTACAATGAGCAGTTCTTC	.	TRBV5-1	TRBJ2-1	many
CASSYSGGPSSYNSPLHF	TGTGCCAGCAGTTACTCGGGAGGCCCGAGCTCCTATAATTCACCCCTCCACTTT	.	TRBV6-5	TRBJ1-6	many
CASSSGLYNEQFF	TGTGCCAGCAGCTCGGGACTCTACAATGAGCAGTTCTTC	.	TRBV7-3	TRBJ2-1	many
CSAKRGEQFF	TGCAGTGCAAAGCGGGGTGAGCAGTTCTTC	TRBD2	TRBV20-1	TRBJ2-1	many
CASSLSGTGVTGELFF	TGTGCCAGCAGCTTATCAGGGACAGGGGTCACCGGGGAGCTGTTTTTT	TRBD1	TRBV7-7	TRBJ2-2	many
CASRVDRRAPSGKTFF	TGTGCCAGCAGGGTGGACAGGAGGGCTCCCTCCGGAAAAACTTTCTTT	TRBD1	TRBV6-1	TRBJ1-1	.
CASSQDDRGAGRILANTGELFF	TGTGCCAGCAGCCAAGACGATCGGGGGGCAGGGAGGATACTCGCGAACACCGGGGAGCTGTTTTTT	.	TRBV3-1	TRBJ2-2	many
CASFPHPPVRGNTEAFF	TGTGCCAGCTTCCCACATCCACCCGTCAGAGGGAACACTGAAGCTTTCTTT	.	TRBV18	TRBJ1-1	many
CASGFQGGQTGELFF	TGTGCCAGCGGGTTCCAAGGGGGACAAACCGGGGAGCTGTTTTTT	.	TRBV7-6	TRBJ2-2	many
CASSQEGGQGTEAFF	TGTGCCAGCAGCCAAGAGGGTGGCCAGGGCACTGAAGCTTTCTTT	.	TRBV3-1	TRBJ1-1	many
CASSPTPGQGTYEQYF	TGTGCCAGCAGCCCAACCCCCGGACAGGGGACCTACGAGCAGTACTTC	TRBD1	TRBV7-9	TRBJ2-7	.
CASSPPDFYGYTF	TGTGCCAGCAGCCCGCCTGACTTCTATGGCTACACCTTC	.	TRBV7-9	TRBJ1-2	many
CASSQGGITEAFF	TGTGCCAGCAGCCAAGGCGGGATCACTGAAGCTTTCTTT	.	TRBV3-1	TRBJ1-1	many
CSVGGNSYEQYF	TGCAGTGTAGGCGGGAACTCCTACGAGCAGTACTTC	.	TRBV20-1	TRBJ2-7	.
CATSRTAGGNYGYTF	TGTGCCACCAGCAGAACCGCAGGGGGGAACTATGGCTACACCTTC	TRBD1	TRBV15	TRBJ1-2	many
CAIRGGDNQPQHF	TGTGCCATCAGGGGGGGTGATAATCAGCCCCAGCATTTT	.	TRBV10-3	TRBJ1-5	many
CASSQEGLAGRYNEQFF	TGTGCCAGCTCCCAAGAGGGACTAGCGGGCCGCTACAATGAGCAGTTCTTC	TRBD2	TRBV3-1	TRBJ2-1	.
CASSLAAGSYNEQFF	TGCGCCAGCAGCCTGGCAGCGGGCTCCTACAATGAGCAGTTCTTC	.	TRBV5-1	TRBJ2-1	.
CASSSRLAGPYEQYF	TGTGCCAGTAGTTCCCGACTAGCGGGGCCCTACGAGCAGTACTTC	TRBD2	TRBV19	TRBJ2-7	many
CASSLQTGQETQYF	TGTGCCAGCAGTTTACAGACAGGGCAAGAGACCCAGTACTTC	TRBD1	TRBV12-3/TRBV12-4	TRBJ2-5	many
CASRTRGINEQFF	TGTGCCAGCAGAACACGAGGGATCAATGAGCAGTTCTTC	.	TRBV12-3/TRBV12-4	TRBJ2-1	many
CARYRMAFF	TGTGCCAGATATCGAATGGCTTTCTTT	.	TRBV7-9	TRBJ1-1	once
CASSPGQRNGDTQYF	TGTGCCAGCAGCCCGGGACAACGTAATGGAGATACGCAGTATTTT	.	TRBV7-6	TRBJ2-3	few
CASSFHRNEQFF	TGTGCCAGCAGCTTTCATAGAAATGAGCAGTTCTTC	.	TRBV7-9	TRBJ2-1	many
CASGGTVNF	TGTGCCAGCGGAGGGACCGTAAATTTT	.	TRBV7-9	TRBJ1-3	many
CASSERVAGLRETQYF	TGTGCCAGCAGTGAACGAGTAGCGGGGCTCCGGGAGACCCAGTACTTC	TRBD2	TRBV6-1	TRBJ2-5	many
CASSPGQAGELFF	TGTGCCAGCAGCCCCGGACAGGCCGGGGAGCTGTTTTTT	TRBD1	TRBV4-2	TRBJ2-2	few
CASSAMGKTGELFF	TGTGCCAGCAGCGCGATGGGGAAGACCGGGGAGCTGTTTTTT	.	TRBV11-2	TRBJ2-2	many
CAWSLHIAGYGYTF	TGTGCCTGGAGTCTCCATATCGCCGGATATGGCTACACCTTC	.	TRBV30	TRBJ1-2	few
CASSPGTDQETQYF	TGTGCCAGCAGTCCTGGGACAGATCAAGAGACCCAGTACTTC	TRBD1	TRBV12-3/TRBV12-4	TRBJ2-5	many
CASSLRGGPLETQYF	TGTGCCAGCAGCTTAAGGGGAGGGCCGCTCGAGACCCAGTACTTC	TRBD2	TRBV7-2	TRBJ2-5	.
CASSPPEGGYGYTF	TGTGCCAGCAGCCCCCCGGAGGGCGGCTATGGCTACACCTTC	.	TRBV6-1	TRBJ1-2	many
CASSASQGANTGELFF	TGTGCCAGCAGCGCTTCACAGGGGGCAAACACCGGGGAGCTGTTTTTT	TRBD1	TRBV9	TRBJ2-2	many
CSATVDRVDTQYF	TGCAGTGCCACCGTCGACAGGGTGGATACGCAGTATTTT	TRBD1	TRBV20-1	TRBJ2-3	many
CASSSLAPGETQYF	TGTGCCAGCAGCTCCTTGGCGCCCGGAGAGACCCAGTACTTC	.	TRBV11-3	TRBJ2-5	few
CASSSGEYIYNEQFF	TGCGCCAGCAGCAGCGGGGAGTACATTTACAATGAGCAGTTCTTC	TRBD2	TRBV5-1	TRBJ2-1	many
CASIETGENTEAFF	TGTGCCAGTATTGAGACGGGGGAGAACACTGAAGCTTTCTTT	.	TRBV19	TRBJ1-1	.